This entry lists 9 T cell receptor beta chains sequenced from one sample in a study of cytomegalovirus exposure and HLA in healthy donors. A multiplex PCR was run with 60 Vbeta primers and 13 Jbeta primers. Clones were sequenced by immunoSEQ multiplex PCR, and TCRdb holds only the in-frame ones, with some missing. The sample gives 110,000 to 150,000 clones, about three quarters of which show up once; under 2% is in the top ten. Source material: PBMCs. These receptors were obtained from a woman aged 30 to 39 in good health and CMV-seronegative.

This chain links TRBV5-1 with TRBJ2-3; 8 bases align to TRBD2. Unmatched junction bases numbered 10, after V lost 3 bases and J lost 4 bases. The CDR3 has 16 amino acids. From germline, CDR1 is SGHRS and CDR2 YFSETQ. CDR3: CASSSNSGKGADTQYF. Written as DNA, the CDR3 is TGCGCCAGCAGCTCCAATAGCGGGAAAGGGGCAGATACGCAGTATTTT.

This clone was detected only once. V usage is TRBV6-1 and J usage is TRBJ2-5; TRBD1 agrees at 10 bases. CDR1 MNHNS and CDR2 SASEGT come from the germline V gene. This CDR3 is built from 14 residues. The V gene end was trimmed by 4 bases and the J gene end by 5 bases; junction bases not matched to a gene: 4. CDR3 residues: CASSAGTGEETQYF. In nucleotides, the CDR3 is TGTGCCAGCAGTGCCGGGACAGGGGAGGAGACCCAGTACTTC.

This clone has only one observation. CDR3 coding DNA: TGTGCCAGCAGTTCTAGCGGGGCGACCTACGAGCAGTACGTC. This gives the protein CASSSSGATYEQYV. This chain connects TRBV28 to TRBJ2-7, with TRBD2 identical over 9 bases. V lost 4 bases, J lost 2 bases, and 3 bases stayed unmatched. Germline assignment: CDR1 MDHEN and CDR2 SYDVKM. The CDR3 totals 14 residues.

The rearrangement joins TRBV6-5 to TRBJ2-5; TRBD1 agrees at 9 bases. CDR1 is MNHEY, CDR2 SVGAGI, per germline. CDR3 length equals 16 residues. V was pared by 0 bases and J by 5 bases, with 7 bases of the junction left unmatched. The CDR3 here is CASSYSVGQGGETQYF. The CDR3 DNA is TGTGCCAGCAGTTACTCGGTGGGACAGGGAGGGGAGACCCAGTACTTC.

The chain carries TRBV10-3 and TRBJ1-1; D is unclear. The CDR3 is 13 residues long. Germline assignment: CDR1 ENHRY and CDR2 SYGVKD. The V end lost 6 bases, the J end lost 6 bases, and 14 bases lay between the germline ends. The CDR3 region is CAIRDSQAAEAFF. DNA of the CDR3: TGTGCCATCAGGGACTCCCAGGCGGCTGAAGCTTTCTTT.

The V gene is TRBV6-5, the J gene TRBJ1-1; 7 nucleotides agree with TRBD1. CDR1 MNHEY and CDR2 SVGAGI come from the germline V gene. Germline trimming cut 4 bases from V and 8 bases from J; bases unmatched to any gene: 10. The CDR3 is 14 amino acids. CDR3 sequence reads: CASSFVIGTDEAFF. The CDR3 coding sequence is TGTGCCAGCAGTTTCGTCATTGGGACAGACGAAGCTTTCTTT.

The chain joins TRBV7-2 to TRBJ2-7; possibly TRBD2 for D (7 bases). The CDR3 is 13 amino acids. From germline, CDR1 is SGHTA and CDR2 FQGNSA. Trimming pared 5 bases from V and 6 bases from J, leaving 14 bases between. CDR3 region: CASSLNGGLEQYV. Written as DNA, the CDR3 is TGTGCCAGCAGCCTAAACGGGGGGCTCGAGCAGTACGTC.

The chain employs TRBV19 and TRBJ1-5; D gene unclear. This CDR3 contains 18 residues. The germline gives CDR1 LNHDA, CDR2 SQIVND (reference sequence). Trimming shortened V by 7 bases and J by 0 bases, and 22 bases separated the two germline ends. The CDR3 reads CASTDPSGFSYSNQPQHF. The CDR3 DNA reads TGTGCCAGTACCGATCCCTCGGGGTTCAGCTATAGCAATCAGCCCCAGCATTTT. The whole variable domain, remainder taken from reference TRBV19 and TRBJ1-5, is DGGITQSPKYLFRKEGQNVTLSCEQNLNHDAMYWYRQDPGQGLRLIYYSQIVNDFQKGDIAEGYSVSREKKESFPLTVTSAQKNPTAFYLCASTDPSGFSYSNQPQHFGDGTRLSIL.

This clone was picked up one time. This chain connects TRBV2 to TRBJ2-1; 9 bases agree with TRBD2. Trimming cost V 5 bases and J 1 base; bases outside gene matches: 6. Germline loops: CDR1 SNHLY, CDR2 FYNNEI. The CDR3 extends over 16 amino acids. CDR3 region: CASSNLAGLSYNEQFF. CDR3 nucleotide sequence: TGTGCCAGCAGTAATCTAGCGGGACTTTCCTACAATGAGCAGTTCTTC.